The clone carrying this T cell receptor (beta chain) showed up just a few times. The data derive from a study of patients and donors after allogeneic stem cell transplantation. Trimming pared 3 bases from V and 4 bases from J, leaving 13 bases between. The CDR3 totals 15 residues. In germline, CDR1 is KGHSH, CDR2 LQKENI. MiXCR was run by TCRdb on the RT-PCR reads, yielding one entry per CDR3 protein. The table lists roughly 940,000 distinct CDR3 sequences, around 17% of them singletons. The origin of this receptor is a human donor who was either an allogeneic HSCT recipient or a stem cell or donor lymphocyte infusion donor (not recorded which). It is not recorded whose cells these are; they may come from a transplant donor. V and J are TRBV18 and TRBJ2-1; tentative D call: TRBD1 (6 bases). Sequenced sample: blood, either unsorted or a sorted T cell fraction (not recorded which). The CDR3 DNA reads as TGTGCCAGCTCACCGAACCCGGGACATTACAATGAGCAGTTCTTC. It yields the protein CASSPNPGHYNEQFF.